The 4 T cell receptor beta chains given below trace back to one sample, sequenced in a study of T cell responses to AZD1222 COVID-19 vaccine. Profiling relied on immunoSEQ multiplex PCR, and the TCRdb table lists in-frame clones only, not all of them. The sample includes 120,000 or so clones, approximately 90% of them seen just once. The sequences come from peripheral blood, collected on day 0 of AZD1222 vaccination. The receptors were sampled from an adult in good health.

The chain uses TRBV19 and TRBJ2-3; TRBD1 agrees at 8 bases. The CDR3 spans 16 residues. The ends lost 3 bases at V and 5 bases at J; junction bases unmatched: 10. Germline V gives CDR1 LNHDA, CDR2 SQIVND (reference sequence). CDR3 region: CASSMAARGPGDTQYF. DNA for the CDR3: TGTGCCAGTAGTATGGCTGCCAGGGGGCCTGGAGATACGCAGTATTTT.

This clone was counted a single time. V is TRBV19 and J is TRBJ1-2, with D tentatively TRBD1 (6 bases). Germline CDR1 is LNHDA and CDR2 is SQIVND (reference sequence). V lost 6 bases, J lost 7 bases, and 15 bases lay in between. CDR3 length equals 13 residues. Here the CDR3 reads CASSLGQTGGYTF. Here the CDR3 DNA reads TGTGCCAGTAGCCTCGGACAGACTGGTGGCTACACCTTC.

V gene TRBV15 combines with J gene TRBJ2-1; 7 bases align to TRBD1. Trimming removed 7 bases from V and 3 bases from J; junction bases left unmatched: 9. The CDR3 sequence is 15 residues long. Germline V gene data show CDR1 as LNHNV and CDR2 as YYDKDF (reference sequence). Here the CDR3 DNA reads TGTGCCACCAATCCCGGGACAGTAAACTACAATGAGCAGTTCTTC. It specifies CATNPGTVNYNEQFF.

The chain combines TRBV24-1 with TRBJ1-5; the D is unclear. CDR3 length: 14 residues. Germline V gene sequence: CDR1 KGHDR, CDR2 SFDVKD. V dropped 4 bases and J dropped 0 bases, with 6 bases sitting between them. This CDR3 is CATSDGYSNQPQHF. Written as DNA, the CDR3 is TGTGCCACCAGTGACGGTTATAGCAATCAGCCCCAGCATTTT.